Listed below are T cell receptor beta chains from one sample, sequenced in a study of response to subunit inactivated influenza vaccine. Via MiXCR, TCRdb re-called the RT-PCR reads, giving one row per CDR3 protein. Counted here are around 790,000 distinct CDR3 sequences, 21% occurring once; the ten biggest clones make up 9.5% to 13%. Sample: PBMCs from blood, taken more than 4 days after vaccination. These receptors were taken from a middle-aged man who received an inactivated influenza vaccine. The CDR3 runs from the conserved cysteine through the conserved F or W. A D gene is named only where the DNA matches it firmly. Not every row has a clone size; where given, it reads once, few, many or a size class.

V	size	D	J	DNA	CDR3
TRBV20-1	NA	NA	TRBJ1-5	TGCAGTGCCGAGGCCAGGGTGCTAATCGGCAGGGATCAGCCCCAGCATTTT	CSAEARVLIGRDQPQHF
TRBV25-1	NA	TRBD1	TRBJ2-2	TGTGCCGGAAGACAGGGGAACACCGGGGAGCTGTTTTTT	CAGRQGNTGELFF
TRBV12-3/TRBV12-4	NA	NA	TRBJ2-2	TGTGCCAGCAGTTTTAAGGGCTATTCGAACACCGGGGAGCTGTTTTTT	CASSFKGYSNTGELFF
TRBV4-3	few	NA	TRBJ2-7	TGCGCCAGCAGCCAACTGACAACCGGGGACGAGCAGTACTTC	CASSQLTTGDEQYF
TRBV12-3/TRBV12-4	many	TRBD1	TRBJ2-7	TGTGCCAGCAGTCATCCGGGACAGAGGGCCAGGCAGTACTTC	CASSHPGQRARQYF
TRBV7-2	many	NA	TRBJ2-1	TGTGCCAGCAGCCGACGCTACAATGAGCAGTTCTTC	CASSRRYNEQFF
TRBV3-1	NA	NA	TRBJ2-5	TGTGCCAGCAGTTCTACCGGGACGTACGAGTACTTC	CASSSTGTYEYF
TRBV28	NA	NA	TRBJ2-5	TGTGCCAGCAGTTCTAGCACGCAGACCCAGTACTTC	CASSSSTQTQYF
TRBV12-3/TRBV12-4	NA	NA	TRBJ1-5	TGTGCCAGTTCAGGGCCGGGACAGCCCCAGCATTTT	CASSGPGQPQHF
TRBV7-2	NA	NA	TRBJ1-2	TGTGCCAGCAGCGAACAGCAGGGTAACTATGGCTACACCTTC	CASSEQQGNYGYTF
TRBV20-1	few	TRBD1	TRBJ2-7	TGCAGTGCGACGGACAGGGGGTTTCCCTACGAGCAGTACTTC	CSATDRGFPYEQYF
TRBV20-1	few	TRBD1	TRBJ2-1	TGCAGTGCCGGACAGGGGCCGTCCCGTGAGCAGTTCTTC	CSAGQGPSREQFF